The sequence of this T cell receptor beta chain was determined in a study of T cell changes during pregnancy in multiple sclerosis. Sequencing used immunoSEQ multiplex PCR; TCRdb keeps in-frame clones, though not all of them. The sample holds tens of thousands of clones, approximately 92% seen once. Trimming removed 1 base from V and 7 bases from J; junction bases left unmatched: 0. Germline V gives CDR1 SEHNR, CDR2 FQNEAQ (reference sequence). The length of the CDR3 is 12 residues. The chain combines TRBV7-9 with TRBJ1-1; 7 positions match TRBD1. The starting material was peripheral blood, obtained after pregnancy. This receptor was obtained from a female donor in good health, enrolled as a control in a pregnancy study. The CDR3 DNA follows: TGTGCCAGCAGCTTAGACAGGGGTGAAGCTTTCTTT. Its protein product is CASSLDRGEAFF.